These 26 T cell receptor beta chains were sequenced from one sample in a study of cytomegalovirus exposure and HLA in healthy donors. Amplification used 60 Vbeta primers and 13 Jbeta primers. This table comes from immunoSEQ multiplex PCR, and its TCRdb copy is limited to in-frame clones, with some not included. The data contain some 130,000 clones, approximately 61% of them singletons. Sequences were obtained from PBMCs. The receptors originated from a human donor in good health.

This clone showed up just once. V is TRBV28 and J is TRBJ2-7; TRBD1 agrees at 10 bases. V shed 6 bases and J 12 bases; nucleotides not matched to a gene: 17. Germline V gives CDR1 MDHEN, CDR2 SYDVKM. This CDR3 comprises 15 residues. CDR3 coding DNA: TGTGCCAGCAGCGTCGGCGGGACAGGGGAATCATCCACGTACTTC. Translated, it gives CASSVGGTGESSTYF.

This clone was seen more than once but under ten times. V gene TRBV6-5 combines with J gene TRBJ2-7; 9 nucleotides match TRBD1. The junction had 5 bases not matched to a gene; V was cut back by 2 bases and J by 3 bases. The CDR3 is 15 residues long. The germline V gene encodes CDR1 MNHEY and CDR2 SVGAGI. The CDR3, as DNA: TGTGCCAGCAGTTACGAGGGACAGGGCTTCTACGAGCAGTACTTC. Residues: CASSYEGQGFYEQYF.

V is TRBV19 and J is TRBJ2-7, with 10 bases matching TRBD1. The trim removed 6 bases at V and 0 bases at J, leaving 8 bases unmatched. CDR3 length: 16 amino acids. The germline V gene has CDR1 LNHDA and CDR2 SQIVND (reference sequence). The CDR3 nucleotides read TGTGCCAGTAGCTCCCGGGACAGGGGACTCTCCTACGAGCAGTACTTC. It translates to CASSSRDRGLSYEQYF. Supplemented by reference TRBV19 and TRBJ2-7, the full variable domain reads DGGITQSPKYLFRKEGQNVTLSCEQNLNHDAMYWYRQDPGQGLRLIYYSQIVNDFQKGDIAEGYSVSREKKESFPLTVTSAQKNPTAFYLCASSSRDRGLSYEQYFGPGTRLTVT.

Only a few counts were recorded for this clone. The V and J genes are TRBV6-5 and TRBJ1-1; 9 bases fit TRBD1. CDR3 size: 15 residues. Germline lookup yields CDR1 MNHEY and CDR2 SVGAGI. V was pared by 8 bases and J by 3 bases, with 10 bases of the junction left unmatched. The CDR3 reads CASARDREKDTEAFF. The CDR3 coding sequence is TGTGCCAGCGCCCGGGACAGGGAAAAGGACACTGAAGCTTTCTTT.

The chain employs TRBV4-2 and TRBJ2-2, with TRBD1 matching over 8 bases. Looked up from germline, CDR1 is LGHNA and CDR2 is YNFKEQ. Trimming removed 4 bases from V and 5 bases from J; junction bases left unmatched: 12. This CDR3 has 17 amino acids. CDR3 region: CASSRKAQGATTGELFF. CDR3 in DNA: TGTGCCAGCAGCCGGAAAGCGCAGGGGGCAACAACCGGGGAGCTGTTTTTT.

The chain couples TRBV10-3 to TRBJ2-7, with D possibly TRBD1 on 8 matching bases. The CDR3 consists of 12 residues. In germline, CDR1 is ENHRY, CDR2 SYGVKD. Trimming left V 6 bases short and J 7 bases short, with 13 bases between. The CDR3 loop is CAIRTGGGEQYF. The CDR3 region has the DNA TGTGCCATCAGAACAGGGGGGGGAGAGCAGTACTTC.

This CDR3 is CASSSGLAGVGDTQYF. In nucleotides, the CDR3 is TGCGCCAGCAGTTCAGGACTAGCGGGAGTGGGAGATACGCAGTATTTT. J is TRBJ2-3 and V is TRBV5-1; the match to TRBD2 covers 13 bases. Germline V gene sequence: CDR1 SGHRS, CDR2 YFSETQ. J lost 5 bases, V lost 5 bases, and 8 bases had no gene match. The CDR3 is 16 residues long.

The V gene is TRBV7-9, the J gene TRBJ2-7; tentative D call: TRBD2 (5 bases). CDR3 size: 16 residues. Trimming left V 6 bases short and J 7 bases short, with 25 bases between. Germline V gene lookup returns CDR1 SEHNR and CDR2 FQNEAQ (reference sequence). In nucleotides, the CDR3 is TGTGCCAGCAGACCTGGGTGGAAGGAGGTGGCGGATGAGCAGTACTTC. It specifies CASRPGWKEVADEQYF.

The gene calls are TRBV4-1 and TRBJ2-5; 9 nucleotides line up with TRBD2. The CDR3 runs to 17 residues. The trim removed 1 base at V and 2 bases at J, leaving 8 bases unmatched. CDR1 is MGHRA, CDR2 YSYEKL, per germline. The chain's CDR3 is CASSQALGTSRQETQYF. CDR3 nucleotide sequence: TGCGCCAGCAGCCAAGCCTTAGGGACTAGCCGACAAGAGACCCAGTACTTC.

The CDR3 DNA follows: TGTGCCAGCAGTGATAGCCGGACAGAGCAGTTCTTC. This gives the protein CASSDSRTEQFF. The rearrangement uses TRBV2 and TRBJ2-1, with a tentative D call TRBD1 (5 bases). CDR1 is SNHLY, CDR2 FYNNEI, per germline. Trimming cost V 3 bases and J 10 bases, with 10 bases left between them. The CDR3 is 12 amino acids.

The chain is built from TRBV18 and TRBJ2-5; 10 nucleotides align to TRBD1. The J call could be wrong; TRBJ2-7 is a better fit for the DNA end. Germline CDR1 and CDR2: KGHSH and LQKENI. The CDR3 sequence is 15 residues long. The CDR3 sequence: CASSPGQGSQYEQYF. The CDR3 nucleotides read TGTGCCAGCTCACCGGGACAGGGGTCCCAGTACGAGCAGTACTTC.

V and J are TRBV5-1 and TRBJ2-3; 7 positions agree with TRBD2. J lost 2 bases, V lost 2 bases, and 11 bases had no gene match. From germline, CDR1 is SGHRS and CDR2 YFSETQ. This CDR3 contains 17 residues. The CDR3 sequence: CASSFGYIGRNTDTQYF. In DNA, the CDR3 is TGCGCCAGCAGCTTTGGTTATATCGGGAGGAACACAGATACGCAGTATTTT.

This clone occurred a few times. CDR3 in amino acids: CASGEQDQETQYF. In DNA, the CDR3 is TGTGCCAGTGGGGAGCAGGACCAAGAGACCCAGTACTTC. This sequence joins TRBV7-9 and TRBJ2-5, with D maybe TRBD2 (5 bases). The CDR3 has 13 amino acids. Germline CDR1 reads SEHNR; CDR2 reads FQNEAQ (reference sequence). Trimming removed 9 bases from V and 0 bases from J, with 11 bases in between.

The rearrangement joins TRBV11-3 to TRBJ2-1; weak D call: TRBD2 (6 bases). CDR3 length equals 13 residues. Looked up from germline, CDR1 is SGHNT and CDR2 is YENEEA. V was cut by 5 bases and J by 6 bases, with 11 bases left in between. DNA of the CDR3: TGTGCCAGCAGCCCTGGACTACCCAATGAGCAGTTCTTC. This gives the protein CASSPGLPNEQFF.

The rearrangement joins TRBV5-4 to TRBJ2-7; the match to TRBD2 covers 9 bases. The V gene's germline CDR1 is SGHNT and CDR2 YYREEE (reference sequence). V trimming: 1 base; J trimming: 4 bases; junction bases outside the gene matches: 6. The CDR3 covers 15 residues. The CDR3 nucleotides are TGTGCCAGCAGCTTGATTAGCGGGAGTGGGTACGAGCAGTACTTC. It encodes CASSLISGSGYEQYF. Based on the CDR3 plus reference TRBV5-4 and TRBJ2-7, the full variable domain is ETGVTQSPTHLIKTRGQQVTLRCSSQSGHNTVSWYQQALGQGPQFIFQYYREEENGRGNFPPRFSGLQFPNYSSELNVNALELDDSALYLCASSLISGSGYEQYFGPGTRLTVT.

The V gene is TRBV19, the J gene TRBJ1-5; a weak D match, TRBD1 (5 bases). The length of the CDR3 is 14 residues. The V end was cut by 5 bases, the J end by 3 bases, with 11 bases between. Germline assignment: CDR1 LNHDA and CDR2 SQIVND (reference sequence). The CDR3 bases are TGTGCCAGTAGTCTGACAGAAATCAATCAGCCCCAGCATTTT. Its protein product is CASSLTEINQPQHF. Variable domain in full (rest from reference TRBV19 and TRBJ1-5): DGGITQSPKYLFRKEGQNVTLSCEQNLNHDAMYWYRQDPGQGLRLIYYSQIVNDFQKGDIAEGYSVSREKKESFPLTVTSAQKNPTAFYLCASSLTEINQPQHFGDGTRLSIL.

CDR3 nucleotides: TGTGCCAGCTCACCACTAGCCCGGGACGAGCAGTACTTC. Translation: CASSPLARDEQYF. The J gene is TRBJ2-7, the V gene TRBV18; D unresolved. The CDR3 is made up of 13 amino acids. Trimming took 1 base from V and 5 from J, leaving 9 bases between them. In germline, CDR1 is KGHSH, CDR2 LQKENI.

This clone has a handful of counts. V is TRBV19 and J is TRBJ2-1; TRBD1 is a possible D gene (6 bases). The CDR3 is 17 residues long. Trimming left V 1 base short and J 7 bases short, with 20 bases between. The germline gives CDR1 LNHDA, CDR2 SQIVND (reference sequence). CDR3 protein: CASSIGSAGDYLNEQFF. In DNA form, the CDR3 reads TGTGCCAGTAGTATAGGTTCAGCAGGGGATTACCTGAATGAGCAGTTCTTC.

This clone was observed a handful of times. This rearrangement joins TRBV6-4 to TRBJ2-2; 13 bases align to TRBD2. This CDR3 is built from 19 residues. Germline lookup yields CDR1 MRHNA and CDR2 SNTAGT. V was pared by 0 bases and J by 1 base, with 5 bases of the junction left unmatched. CDR3 protein: CASSDSILAGGQNTGELFF. The DNA for the CDR3 is TGTGCCAGCAGTGACTCGATACTAGCGGGAGGGCAGAACACCGGGGAGCTGTTTTTT.

This rearrangement joins TRBV7-2 to TRBJ1-1; TRBD1 agrees at 8 bases. V shed 7 bases, J shed 6 bases, and the junction held 10 bases outside the gene matches. The CDR3 extends over 14 amino acids. The V gene's germline CDR1 is SGHTA and CDR2 FQGNSA. This chain's CDR3 is CASIQSGTGSEAFF. The CDR3 DNA reads TGTGCCAGCATCCAATCCGGGACAGGATCTGAAGCTTTCTTT. Variable domain in full (rest from reference TRBV7-2 and TRBJ1-1): GAGVSQSPSNKVTEKGKDVELRCDPISGHTALYWYRQSLGQGLEFLIYFQGNSAPDKSGLPSDRFSAERTGGSVSTLTIQRTQQEDSAVYLCASIQSGTGSEAFFGQGTRLTVV.

V gene TRBV7-9 combines with J gene TRBJ2-7; 9 bases are shared with TRBD2. The V and J ends lost 1 base and 0 bases, in that order; junction bases with no gene match: 7. Germline values: CDR1 SEHNR, CDR2 FQNEAQ (reference sequence). The CDR3 runs 17 residues. The CDR3 region is CASSLVGREGSSYEQYF. Written as DNA, the CDR3 is TGTGCCAGCAGCTTAGTTGGGCGGGAGGGCAGCTCCTACGAGCAGTACTTC.

This clone was seen only a few times. The chain has TRBV5-4 and TRBJ2-3; D remains unclear. With 4 bases removed from V and 6 bases from J, the gap between germline ends came to 12 bases. Germline V gives CDR1 SGHNT, CDR2 YYREEE (reference sequence). This CDR3 comprises 13 residues. CDR3 in amino acids: CASSQDTADTQYF. The CDR3, as DNA: TGTGCCAGCAGCCAAGACACTGCGGATACGCAGTATTTT.

A few counts support this clone. This chain joins TRBV5-6 and TRBJ2-7; D may be TRBD2 (5 bases). Germline lookup yields CDR1 SGHDT and CDR2 YYEEEE. This CDR3 has 13 residues. Trimming shortened V by 0 bases and J by 5 bases, and 9 bases separated the two germline ends. The CDR3 loop is CASSLGGSNEQYF. CDR3 coding DNA: TGTGCCAGCAGCTTGGGAGGGTCTAACGAGCAGTACTTC.

This clone came up once. J is TRBJ2-1 and V is TRBV29-1, with a possible D match to TRBD1 (5 bases). The length of the CDR3 is 17 residues. Looked up from germline, CDR1 is SQVTM and CDR2 is ANQGSEA. Trimming removed 0 bases from V and 3 bases from J, with 18 bases in between. The CDR3 sequence: CSVEDPWQGKIYNEQFF. Here the CDR3 DNA reads TGCAGCGTTGAAGATCCGTGGCAGGGCAAAATCTACAATGAGCAGTTCTTC.

The J gene is TRBJ2-1, the V gene TRBV6-5; 10 positions agree with TRBD2. CDR3 length: 16 residues. Germline V gene lookup returns CDR1 MNHEY and CDR2 SVGAGI. The V segment lost 0 bases and the J segment 7 bases; nucleotides outside the gene matches: 6. CDR3: CASSYSLGLATNEQFF. CDR3 nucleotide sequence: TGTGCCAGCAGTTACTCATTGGGACTAGCGACTAATGAGCAGTTCTTC.

The chain combines TRBV5-1 with TRBJ2-1; TRBD1 aligns across 9 bases. CDR1 is SGHRS and CDR2 is YFSETQ in the germline V gene. V lost 3 bases, J lost 8 bases, and 6 bases stayed unmatched. The CDR3 contains 14 residues. The CDR3 DNA reads TGCGCCAGCAGCTCGGGACAGGGATTTCATGAGCAGTTCTTC. Translating gives CASSSGQGFHEQFF.